This entry lists 5 T cell receptor beta chains sequenced from one sample in a study of T-cell reconstitution after alpha-beta-depleted transplantation in children. Preparation of the TCRbeta library used unique molecular identifiers. From the PCR reads, TCRdb called clonotypes with MiXCR, one entry per CDR3 protein. The sample has about 160,000 distinct CDR3 sequences; around 10% are singletons. Specimen: PBMCs, collected before TCRalphabeta/CD19-depleted stem cell transplant. These TCRs come from a boy younger than 10 with acute myeloid leukemia, due to receive a stem cell transplant.

This clonotype was detected ten times or more. The chain uses TRBV29-1 and TRBJ1-2; weak D call: TRBD1 (6 bases). This CDR3 is 13 amino acids long. With 4 bases removed from V and 2 bases from J, the gap between germline ends came to 11 bases. Germline loops: CDR1 SQVTM, CDR2 ANQGSEA. The CDR3 nucleotides read TGCAGCGTTGGAGAGACAGGCAACTATGGCTACACCTTC. It specifies CSVGETGNYGYTF.

V is TRBV10-2 and J is TRBJ1-3, with 7 bases that match TRBD1. Per germline, CDR1 WSHSY and CDR2 SAAADI. This CDR3 contains 15 residues. Trimming removed 4 bases from V and 4 bases from J; junction bases left unmatched: 7. The CDR3 region has the DNA TGCGCCAGCAGTGCAGCCGGGACAGCCGGAAACACCATATATTTT. This encodes CASSAAGTAGNTIYF.

Comment on this clonotype: The germline gene is not matched at one end of the junction; a read error may be the cause. The chain joins TRBV29-1 to TRBJ2-1; D is uncertain. This CDR3 contains 15 residues. Per the germline V gene, CDR1 is SQVTM and CDR2 is ANQGSEA. CDR3 residues: CSVEDLGQSYNEQSF. Written as DNA, the CDR3 is TGCAGCGTTGAAGATCTAGGCCAGTCCTACAATGAGCAGTCCTTC.

This clonotype was seen ten or more times. The V gene is TRBV7-8, the J gene TRBJ1-6; no reliable D call. Per the germline V gene, CDR1 is SGHVS and CDR2 is FQNEAQ. The CDR3 spans 13 residues. Trimming removed 3 bases at V and 7 bases at J, with 7 bases between. CDR3 sequence reads: CASSLAGNSPLHF. The CDR3 DNA follows: TGTGCCAGCAGCTTGGCAGGAAATTCACCCCTCCACTTT.

This clonotype was observed many times. This chain joins TRBV7-2 and TRBJ2-7, with D possibly matching TRBD2 (6 bases). The CDR3 extends over 16 amino acids. CDR1 is SGHTA and CDR2 is FQGNSA in the germline V gene. Trimming stripped 1 base from V and 0 bases from J, with 13 bases between. This CDR3 reads CASSLGFRGLSYEQYF. The CDR3 DNA sequence: TGTGCCAGCAGCTTAGGATTTCGGGGACTCTCCTACGAGCAGTACTTC.